This T cell receptor beta chain comes out of a study of shared clonotypes between healthy human individuals. Overall study results and limits: Depth of sequencing was expected to influence donor clonotype sharing. The sharing of 4.5% to 5.5% of naive CD4 clonotypes was seen across several donors.

CDR1 LNHDA and CDR2 SQIVND come from the germline V gene (reference sequence). The CDR3 contains 12 residues. The trim removed 7 bases at V and 5 bases at J, leaving 4 bases unmatched. About this clone itself: What it recognizes is unknown.

Sorted-subset replicate PCR reactions were performed with approximately 0.2 ug DNA, corresponding to roughly 27,000 T cell genomes. Data came from immunoSEQ multiplex PCR; TCRdb stores just in-frame clones and leaves some out. The repertoire holds about 2.2 million clones, with 93% as singletons. Naive CD8 cells lacked CD45RO, underwent positive selection for CCR7 and left out terminally differentiated effector memory CD45RA+ cells. Within Nashville, Tennessee resided all donors, each a Caucasian adult. This chain uses TRBV19 with TRBJ2-7; 8 bases fit TRBD1. This clonotype originated in a man between 18 and 29 years old in good health. Some clones in this sample may be carry-over from other donors' samples. What was sequenced was naive CD8+ T cells from PBMCs. Here the CDR3 DNA reads TGTGCCAGTACCGACAGGGGCCACGAGCAGTACTTC. Its translation: CASTDRGHEQYF.